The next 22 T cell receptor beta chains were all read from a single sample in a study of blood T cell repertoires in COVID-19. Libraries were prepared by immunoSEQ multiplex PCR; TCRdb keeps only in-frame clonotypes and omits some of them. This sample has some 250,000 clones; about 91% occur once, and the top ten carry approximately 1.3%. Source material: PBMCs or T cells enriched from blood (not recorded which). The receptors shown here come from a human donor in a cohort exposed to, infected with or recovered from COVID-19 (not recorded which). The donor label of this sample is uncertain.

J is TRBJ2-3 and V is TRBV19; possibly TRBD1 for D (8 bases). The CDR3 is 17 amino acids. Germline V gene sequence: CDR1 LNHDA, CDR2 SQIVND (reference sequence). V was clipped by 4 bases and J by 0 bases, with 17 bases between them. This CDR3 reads CASSTGGGGVSTDTQYF. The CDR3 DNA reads TGTGCCAGTAGTACAGGGGGCGGGGGAGTTAGCACAGATACGCAGTATTTT. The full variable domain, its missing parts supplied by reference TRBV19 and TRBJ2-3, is DGGITQSPKYLFRKEGQNVTLSCEQNLNHDAMYWYRQDPGQGLRLIYYSQIVNDFQKGDIAEGYSVSREKKESFPLTVTSAQKNPTAFYLCASSTGGGGVSTDTQYFGPGTRLTVL.

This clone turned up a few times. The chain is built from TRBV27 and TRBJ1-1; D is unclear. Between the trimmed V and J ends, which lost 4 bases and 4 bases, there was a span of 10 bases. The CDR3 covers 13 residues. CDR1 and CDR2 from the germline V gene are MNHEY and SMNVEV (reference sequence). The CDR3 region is CASSWFRGTEAFF. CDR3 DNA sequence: TGTGCCAGCAGTTGGTTTCGCGGCACTGAAGCTTTCTTT.

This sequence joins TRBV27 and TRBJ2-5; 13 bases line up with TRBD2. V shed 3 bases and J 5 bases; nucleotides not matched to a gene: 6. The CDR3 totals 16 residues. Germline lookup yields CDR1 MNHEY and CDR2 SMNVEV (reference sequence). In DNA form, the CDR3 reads TGTGCCAGCAGTTTTAGGGGACTAGCGGGGCGGGAGACCCAGTACTTC. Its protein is CASSFRGLAGRETQYF.

CDR3 DNA sequence: TGTGCTAGTGGGCGGACAGGGCACACTGAAGCTTTCTTT. Its translation is CASGRTGHTEAFF. This chain links TRBV12-5 with TRBJ1-1; 8 bases match TRBD1. The CDR3 covers 13 residues. Trimming took 6 bases from V and 3 from J; bases not matched to a gene: 3. The V gene's germline CDR1 is LGHNT and CDR2 FRNRAP.

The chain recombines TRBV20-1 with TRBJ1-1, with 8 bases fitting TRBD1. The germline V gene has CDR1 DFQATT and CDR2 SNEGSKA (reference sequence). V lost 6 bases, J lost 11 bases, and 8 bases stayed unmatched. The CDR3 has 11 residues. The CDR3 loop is CSAWPGGLAFF. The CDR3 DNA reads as TGCAGTGCGTGGCCAGGGGGCTTGGCTTTCTTT.

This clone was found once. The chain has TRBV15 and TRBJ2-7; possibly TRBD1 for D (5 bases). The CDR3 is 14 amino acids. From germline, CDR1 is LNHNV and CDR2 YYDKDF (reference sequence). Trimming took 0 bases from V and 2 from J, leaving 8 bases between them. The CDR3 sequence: CATSRDRVTYEQYF. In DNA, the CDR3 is TGTGCCACCAGCAGAGACAGGGTAACCTACGAGCAGTACTTC.

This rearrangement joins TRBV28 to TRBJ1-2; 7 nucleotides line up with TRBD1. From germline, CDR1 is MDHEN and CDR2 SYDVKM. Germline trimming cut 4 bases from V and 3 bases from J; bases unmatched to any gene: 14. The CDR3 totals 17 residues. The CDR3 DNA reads TGTGCCAGCAGTTATCTTCCAGGGGGGACGGGTGACTATGGCTACACCTTC. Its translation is CASSYLPGGTGDYGYTF.

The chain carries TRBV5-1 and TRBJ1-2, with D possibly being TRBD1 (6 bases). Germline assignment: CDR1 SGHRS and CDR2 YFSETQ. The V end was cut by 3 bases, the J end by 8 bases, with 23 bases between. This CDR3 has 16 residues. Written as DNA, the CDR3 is TGCGCCAGCAGCTACTTAACAGGGTTCGCGGTGGGCGGCTACACCTTC. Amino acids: CASSYLTGFAVGGYTF.

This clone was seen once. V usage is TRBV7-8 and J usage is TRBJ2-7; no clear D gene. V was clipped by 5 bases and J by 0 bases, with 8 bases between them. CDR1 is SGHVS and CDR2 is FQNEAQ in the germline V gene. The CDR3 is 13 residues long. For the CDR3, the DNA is TGTGCCAGCAGCCCCCGGAGCTCCTACGAGCAGTACTTC. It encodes CASSPRSSYEQYF. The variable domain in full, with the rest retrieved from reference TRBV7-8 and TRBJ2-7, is GAGVSQSPRYKVAKRGQDVALRCDPISGHVSLFWYQQALGQGPEFLTYFQNEAQLDKSGLPSDRFFAERPEGSVSTLKIQRTQQEDSAVYLCASSPRSSYEQYFGPGTRLTVT.

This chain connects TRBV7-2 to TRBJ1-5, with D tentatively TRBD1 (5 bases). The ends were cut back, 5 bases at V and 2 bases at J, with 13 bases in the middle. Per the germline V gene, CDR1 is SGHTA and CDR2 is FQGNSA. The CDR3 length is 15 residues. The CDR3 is CASSRFQGGNQPQHF. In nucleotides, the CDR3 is TGTGCCAGCAGCCGTTTCCAGGGCGGCAATCAGCCCCAGCATTTT.

The CDR3 loop reads CASRDTLAKNIQYF. As DNA, the CDR3 is TGTGCCAGCCGGGACACTCTAGCCAAAAACATTCAGTACTTC. The V and J genes are TRBV7-9 and TRBJ2-4, with D maybe TRBD1 (6 bases). Germline CDR1 reads SEHNR; CDR2 reads FQNEAQ (reference sequence). Trimming cost V 8 bases and J 0 bases, with 11 bases left between them. CDR3 length: 14 residues. Using reference TRBV7-9 and TRBJ2-4 for the parts outside the CDR3, the full variable domain is DTGVSQNPRHKITKRGQNVTFRCDPISEHNRLYWYRQTLGQGPEFLTYFQNEAQLEKSRLLSDRFSAERPKGSFSTLEIQRTEQGDSAMYLCASRDTLAKNIQYFGAGTRLSVL.

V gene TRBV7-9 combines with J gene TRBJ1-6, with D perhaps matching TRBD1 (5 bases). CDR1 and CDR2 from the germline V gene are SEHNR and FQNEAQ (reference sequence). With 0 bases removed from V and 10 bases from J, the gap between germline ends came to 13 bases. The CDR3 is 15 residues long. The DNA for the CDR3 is TGTGCCAGCAGCTTAGCGCAGGGAGGGAGGTCACCCCTCCACTTT. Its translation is CASSLAQGGRSPLHF.

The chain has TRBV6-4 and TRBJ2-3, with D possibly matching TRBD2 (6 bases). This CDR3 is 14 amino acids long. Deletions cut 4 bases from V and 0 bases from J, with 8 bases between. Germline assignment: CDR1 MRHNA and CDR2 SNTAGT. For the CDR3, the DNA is TGTGCCAGCAGTGTCGGGAGTAGCACAGATACGCAGTATTTT. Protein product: CASSVGSSTDTQYF.

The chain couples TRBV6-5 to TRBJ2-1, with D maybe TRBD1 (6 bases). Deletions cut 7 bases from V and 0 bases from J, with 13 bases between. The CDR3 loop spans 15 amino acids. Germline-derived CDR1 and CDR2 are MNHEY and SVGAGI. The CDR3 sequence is CASILQGSSYNEQFF. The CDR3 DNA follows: TGTGCCAGCATCCTACAGGGAAGCTCCTACAATGAGCAGTTCTTC.

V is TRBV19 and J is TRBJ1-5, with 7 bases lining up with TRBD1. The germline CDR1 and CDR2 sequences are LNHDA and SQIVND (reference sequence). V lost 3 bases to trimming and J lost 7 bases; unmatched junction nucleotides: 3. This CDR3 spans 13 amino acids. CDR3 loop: CASSIDREQPQHF. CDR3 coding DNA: TGTGCCAGTAGTATCGACAGGGAACAGCCCCAGCATTTT.

The CDR3 reads CASSLSRTGNSPLHF. As DNA, the CDR3 is TGTGCCAGCAGTTTATCCCGGACAGGGAATTCACCCCTCCACTTT. The chain has TRBV27 and TRBJ1-6; 8 bases are shared with TRBD1. Looked up from germline, CDR1 is MNHEY and CDR2 is SMNVEV (reference sequence). The ends lost 0 bases at V and 7 bases at J; junction bases unmatched: 2. The CDR3 is made up of 15 amino acids.

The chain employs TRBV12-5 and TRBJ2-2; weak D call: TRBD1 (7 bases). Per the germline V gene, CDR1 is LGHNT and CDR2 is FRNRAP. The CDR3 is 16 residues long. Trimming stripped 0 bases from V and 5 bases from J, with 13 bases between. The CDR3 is CASGLVLQGGTGELFF. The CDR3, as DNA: TGTGCTAGTGGTTTGGTATTGCAGGGGGGAACCGGGGAGCTGTTTTTT.

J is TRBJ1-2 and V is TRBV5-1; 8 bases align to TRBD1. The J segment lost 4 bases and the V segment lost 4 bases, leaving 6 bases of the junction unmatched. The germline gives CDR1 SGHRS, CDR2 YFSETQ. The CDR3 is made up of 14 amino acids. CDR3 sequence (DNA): TGCGCCAGCAGCCAACGTACAGGGGGCTATGGCTACACCTTC. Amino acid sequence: CASSQRTGGYGYTF.

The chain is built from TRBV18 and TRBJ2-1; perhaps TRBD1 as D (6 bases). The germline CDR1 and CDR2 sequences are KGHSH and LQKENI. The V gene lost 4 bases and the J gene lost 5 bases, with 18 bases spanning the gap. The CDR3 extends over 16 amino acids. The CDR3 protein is CASSLTKGVRDNEQFF. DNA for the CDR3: TGTGCCAGCTCACTCACGAAGGGGGTCCGGGACAATGAGCAGTTCTTC.

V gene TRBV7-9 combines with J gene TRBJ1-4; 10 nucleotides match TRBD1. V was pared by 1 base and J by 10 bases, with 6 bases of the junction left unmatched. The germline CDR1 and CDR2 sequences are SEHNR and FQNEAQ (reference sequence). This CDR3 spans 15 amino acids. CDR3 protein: CASSLVGTGDGKLFF. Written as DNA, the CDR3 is TGTGCCAGCAGCTTAGTGGGGACAGGGGATGGAAAACTGTTTTTT.

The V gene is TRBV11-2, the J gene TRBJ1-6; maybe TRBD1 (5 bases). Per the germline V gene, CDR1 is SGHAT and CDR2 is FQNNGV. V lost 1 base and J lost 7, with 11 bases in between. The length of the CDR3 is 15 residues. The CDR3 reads CASSLGVAGNSPLHF. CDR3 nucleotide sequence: TGTGCCAGCAGCTTAGGGGTGGCAGGGAATTCACCCCTCCACTTT.

For the CDR3, the DNA is TGTGCCAGCAGCCGAGGGGACTTGAACACCGGGGAGCTGTTTTTT. Its protein is CASSRGDLNTGELFF. The rearrangement links TRBV7-8 to TRBJ2-2; tentatively, D is TRBD2 (6 bases). Germline values: CDR1 SGHVS, CDR2 FQNEAQ. The CDR3 is 15 amino acids. Trimming took off 5 bases at V and 1 base at J, with 11 bases between the two ends.